These T cell receptor beta chains were read from a single sample in a study of blood T cell repertoires in COVID-19. TCRdb keeps only in-frame clones here, not all; method: immunoSEQ multiplex PCR. The table records fewer than 350,000 clones, approximately 85% of them present only once. Input material: peripheral blood. The receptor set was obtained from a man younger than 35 with active or convalescent COVID-19. Both conserved end residues are part of each CDR3. Each record gives: J gene, V gene, D gene, CDR3 protein. A D gene is named only where the DNA matches it firmly.

TRBJ2-7 TRBV7-7 TRBD1 CASSLALGTAYEQYF
TRBJ1-5 TRBV7-9 TRBD1 CASSLELGTGWGYQPQHF
TRBJ2-3 TRBV5-6 TRBD2 CASSSTSLDTQYF
TRBJ2-5 TRBV15 . CATSKERTGTETQYF
TRBJ1-3 TRBV3-1/TRBV3-2 . CASSSPAGASGNTIYF
TRBJ1-4 TRBV4-2 . CASSRTTEKLFF
TRBJ1-2 TRBV4-1 TRBD1 CASGIGGNTGYTF
TRBJ1-3 TRBV6-5 . CASSSDWGAGNTIYF
TRBJ2-7 TRBV9 TRBD1 CASSHPDRAGEQYF
TRBJ2-1 TRBV27 TRBD2 CASSLTAGGPYNEQFF
TRBJ2-4 TRBV30 . CAWSFIRTDDAKNIQYF
TRBJ1-2 TRBV6-5 . CASSQGGAGYGYTF
TRBJ1-1 TRBV10-1 . CASSEGRAGRDTEAFF
TRBJ2-3 TRBV29-1 TRBD1 CSVARGPGDTQYF
TRBJ1-2 TRBV4-2 . CASSQTEYYGYTF
TRBJ1-1 TRBV5-1 . CASREGARTEAFF